Below are 22 T cell receptor beta chains sequenced from a single sample in a study of cytotoxic CD8 clonotypes in ibrutinib-treated CLL. Measured with immunoSEQ multiplex PCR; TCRdb has only the in-frame clones, and not every one. The data contain some 200,000 clones, around three quarters of them singletons. The source was PBMCs, collected after 24 months of ibrutinib treatment. Receptors were obtained from a human donor with chronic lymphocytic leukemia.

The rearrangement uses TRBV7-9 and TRBJ2-1, with TRBD2 matching 10 bases. The CDR3 loop spans 18 amino acids. Germline lookup yields CDR1 SEHNR and CDR2 FQNEAQ (reference sequence). V was pared by 5 bases and J by 6 bases, with 16 bases of the junction left unmatched. Here the CDR3 DNA reads TGTGCCAGCAGCCCCAGCCCCCAAACTAGCGGGATCCGCAATGAGCAGTTCTTC. Its translation: CASSPSPQTSGIRNEQFF.

The V gene is TRBV2, the J gene TRBJ1-5, with a weak D call TRBD1 (6 bases). Per the germline V gene, CDR1 is SNHLY and CDR2 is FYNNEI. The CDR3 spans 14 residues. V lost 1 base, J lost 4 bases, and 8 bases lay in between. As DNA, the CDR3 is TGTGCCAGCAGTGAAGTGACAGGTAATCAGCCCCAGCATTTT. Amino acids: CASSEVTGNQPQHF. The variable domain in full, with the rest retrieved from reference TRBV2 and TRBJ1-5, is EPEVTQTPSHQVTQMGQEVILRCVPISNHLYFYWYRQILGQKVEFLVSFYNNEISEKSEIFDDQFSVERPDGSNFTLKIRSTKLEDSAMYFCASSEVTGNQPQHFGDGTRLSIL.

The J gene is TRBJ2-5, the V gene TRBV5-1, with 7 bases lining up with TRBD1. From germline, CDR1 is SGHRS and CDR2 YFSETQ. V lost 0 bases to trimming and J lost 1 base; unmatched junction nucleotides: 3. This CDR3 region has 15 residues. In nucleotides, the CDR3 is TGCGCCAGCAGCTTGGCCGACAGGGCCCAAGAGACCCAGTACTTC. Translating it yields CASSLADRAQETQYF.

This clone showed up just a few times. The rearrangement uses TRBV7-8 and TRBJ1-5; 7 bases line up with TRBD1. Germline V gene sequence: CDR1 SGHVS, CDR2 FQNEAQ. With V trimmed by 5 bases and J by 5 bases, 6 bases remained unmatched. The CDR3 runs 14 residues. CDR3 residues: CASSLRQGHQPQHF. Here the CDR3 DNA reads TGTGCCAGCAGCCTACGACAGGGCCATCAGCCCCAGCATTTT.

This rearrangement joins TRBV5-6 to TRBJ1-4; TRBD1 is a possible D gene (5 bases). The germline gives CDR1 SGHDT, CDR2 YYEEEE. V lost 1 base and J 5 bases, leaving 6 bases between the germline ends. The CDR3 is 13 amino acids. The DNA of the CDR3 is TGTGCCAGCAGCTTGCGACAGAATGAAAAACTGTTTTTT. Translated, it gives CASSLRQNEKLFF.

The rearrangement uses TRBV5-1 and TRBJ2-1; 8 bases align to TRBD2. This CDR3 spans 17 amino acids. Germline trimming cut 4 bases from V and 7 bases from J; bases unmatched to any gene: 16. The germline V gene encodes CDR1 SGHRS and CDR2 YFSETQ. DNA of the CDR3: TGCGCCAGCAGCCCGGGTGGGCGACTAGCGTCTCGGAATGAGCAGTTCTTC. Translating it yields CASSPGGRLASRNEQFF.

The rearrangement uses TRBV20-1 and TRBJ1-3; D is unresolved. CDR1 is DFQATT and CDR2 is SNEGSKA in the germline V gene (reference sequence). This CDR3 has 11 amino acids. Trimming took 3 bases from V and 0 from J, leaving 0 bases between them. The CDR3 region is CSASSGNTIYF. The CDR3 nucleotides are TGCAGTGCTAGCTCTGGAAACACCATATATTTT.

This clone came up once. The rearrangement joins TRBV5-6 to TRBJ2-5; 12 nucleotides agree with TRBD1. Per germline, CDR1 SGHDT and CDR2 YYEEEE. The length of the CDR3 is 15 residues. V gave up 4 bases and J gave up 6 bases; unmatched junction bases: 7. For the CDR3, the DNA is TGTGCCAGCAGCCAGGGGACAGGGGGCAAGAAGACCCAGTACTTC. This gives the protein CASSQGTGGKKTQYF.

This clone was detected a few times. This chain connects TRBV18 to TRBJ1-2; 7 positions match TRBD1. V dropped 2 bases and J dropped 10; count of bases not matched to a gene: 7. CDR1 is KGHSH, CDR2 LQKENI, per germline. The CDR3 loop spans 13 amino acids. The CDR3 DNA reads as TGTGCCAGCTCACCAAGACAGGGAAGGTTCTACACCTTC. It specifies CASSPRQGRFYTF.

This clone was recorded once. The chain links TRBV19 to TRBJ2-1; D might be TRBD1 or TRBD2, each matching 5 bases. The CDR3 has 14 residues. Germline CDR1 LNHDA, CDR2 SQIVND (reference sequence). V was trimmed by 6 bases and J by 0 bases, leaving 9 bases between them. The CDR3 region is CASRGESSYNEQFF. CDR3 DNA sequence: TGTGCCAGTAGGGGGGAGAGCTCCTACAATGAGCAGTTCTTC.

This chain links TRBV6-1 with TRBJ2-1, with 11 nucleotides matching TRBD2. The CDR3 sequence is 15 residues long. The trim removed 6 bases at V and 2 bases at J, leaving 3 bases unmatched. Germline lookup yields CDR1 MNHNS and CDR2 SASEGT. The CDR3 reads CASSSSGRPYNEQFF. The CDR3 DNA reads as TGTGCCAGCAGCTCTAGCGGGAGGCCCTACAATGAGCAGTTCTTC.

This chain links TRBV11-3 with TRBJ1-1; D gene uncertain. Trimming took 5 bases from V and 0 from J, leaving 7 bases between them. Germline V gene data show CDR1 as SGHNT and CDR2 as YENEEA. The length of the CDR3 is 13 residues. This chain's CDR3 is CASSQGLNTEAFF. The CDR3 DNA sequence: TGTGCCAGCAGCCAAGGACTGAACACTGAAGCTTTCTTT.

The chain recombines TRBV19 with TRBJ1-3; maybe TRBD1 (6 bases). Trimming pared 6 bases from V and 8 bases from J, leaving 20 bases between. The CDR3 covers 15 residues. Per the germline V gene, CDR1 is LNHDA and CDR2 is SQIVND (reference sequence). The CDR3 nucleotides are TGTGCCAGTAGCCCTCCGGCCCAAAGGGGGGACACCATATATTTT. This sequence encodes CASSPPAQRGDTIYF.

The rearrangement links TRBV6-5 to TRBJ2-1, with 10 nucleotides matching TRBD2. Per the germline V gene, CDR1 is MNHEY and CDR2 is SVGAGI. The CDR3 totals 15 residues. V trimming: 4 bases; J trimming: 2 bases; junction bases outside the gene matches: 2. The CDR3 loop is CASSSSGRPYNEQFF. The CDR3 nucleotides read TGTGCCAGCAGTTCTAGCGGGAGACCCTACAATGAGCAGTTCTTC.

This chain joins TRBV30 and TRBJ2-5; the match to TRBD2 covers 7 bases. The CDR3 spans 13 residues. V was clipped by 8 bases and J by 2 bases; unmatched bases: 8. Germline loops: CDR1 GTSNPN, CDR2 SVGIG (reference sequence). The CDR3: CALGRGDQETQYF. CDR3 nucleotide sequence: TGTGCCCTTGGGAGGGGCGATCAAGAGACCCAGTACTTC.

The chain uses TRBV30 and TRBJ2-5; 8 bases are shared with TRBD2. CDR3 length: 15 amino acids. Germline CDR1 reads GTSNPN; CDR2 reads SVGIG (reference sequence). Unmatched junction bases numbered 15, after V lost 8 bases and J lost 4 bases. In nucleotides, the CDR3 is TGTGCCAAACTTTGGGTAGCGGGATTCGTAGAGACCCAGTACTTC. Translated: CAKLWVAGFVETQYF.

The rearrangement uses TRBV29-1 and TRBJ1-2; no clear D. Germline V gives CDR1 SQVTM, CDR2 ANQGSEA. The CDR3 covers 12 residues. V lost 6 bases, J lost 7 bases, and 15 bases lay in between. The CDR3 nucleotides read TGCAGCGTCGACCAGGCAGAGTCTGGCTACACCTTC. Residues: CSVDQAESGYTF.

In its sample, this clone was seen a few times. The V call is TRBV12-5, the J call TRBJ2-1; tentatively, D is TRBD2 (5 bases). The germline V and J ends were trimmed by 2 bases and 10 bases, with 9 bases remaining between them. The CDR3 covers 12 residues. Germline loops: CDR1 LGHNT, CDR2 FRNRAP. The chain's CDR3 is CASGLSPGEQFF. CDR3 sequence (DNA): TGTGCTAGTGGTTTGAGTCCGGGGGAGCAGTTCTTC.

This clone was detected only a few times. The chain recombines TRBV30 with TRBJ1-5; the D is unclear. The CDR3 length is 16 residues. V was cut by 0 bases and J by 5 bases, with 17 bases left in between. CDR1 and CDR2 (germline): GTSNPN, SVGIG (reference sequence). CDR3 coding DNA: TGTGCCTGGAGTGTACGAGGACTGCTCTTGGATCAGCCCCAGCATTTT. Translating gives CAWSVRGLLLDQPQHF.

The chain carries TRBV19 and TRBJ2-1; 9 bases match TRBD2. J gave up 4 bases and V 2 bases, and 9 bases lay outside the gene matches. Germline values: CDR1 LNHDA, CDR2 SQIVND (reference sequence). The CDR3 loop spans 17 amino acids. The CDR3 sequence: CASSIIASGDRYNEQFF. CDR3 in DNA: TGTGCCAGTAGTATAATCGCTAGCGGGGACAGATACAATGAGCAGTTCTTC.

Regarding this clone: An end of the junction does not agree with germline; a read error may underlie this. The chain recombines TRBV27 with TRBJ2-5; 10 bases are a match to TRBD2. Germline CDR1 and CDR2: MNHEY and SMNVEV (reference sequence). This CDR3 has 16 residues. This chain's CDR3 is CASRDVAGGYQETQYF. CDR3 coding DNA: TGTGCCAGCAGGGATGTAGCGGGAGGCTACCAGGAGACCCAGTACTTC.

The CDR3 protein is CAWSASEWAQYF. CDR3 DNA sequence: TGTGCCTGGAGTGCTAGCGAGTGGGCCCAGTACTTC. The gene calls are TRBV30 and TRBJ2-5, with D tentatively TRBD2 (6 bases). V lost 1 base and J lost 9, with 12 bases in between. CDR3 length: 12 residues. Per germline, CDR1 GTSNPN and CDR2 SVGIG (reference sequence). Based on the CDR3 plus reference TRBV30 and TRBJ2-5, the full variable domain is SQTIHQWPATLVQPVGSPLSLECTVEGTSNPNLYWYRQAAGRGLQLLFYSVGIGQISSEVPQNLSASRPQDRQFILSSKKLLLSDSGFYLCAWSASEWAQYFGPGTRLLVL.